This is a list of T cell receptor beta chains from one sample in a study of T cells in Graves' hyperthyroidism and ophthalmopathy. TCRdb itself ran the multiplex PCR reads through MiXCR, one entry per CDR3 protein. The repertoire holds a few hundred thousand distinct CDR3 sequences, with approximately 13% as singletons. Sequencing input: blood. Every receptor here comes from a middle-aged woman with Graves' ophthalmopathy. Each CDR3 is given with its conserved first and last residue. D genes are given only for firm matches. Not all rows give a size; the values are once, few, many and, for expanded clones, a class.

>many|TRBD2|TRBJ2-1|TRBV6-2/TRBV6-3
TGTGCCAGCATTCGTCTCGGCGGGAGTTCGTATGAGCAGTTCTTC
CASIRLGGSSYEQFF
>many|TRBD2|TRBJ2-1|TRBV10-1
TGCGCCAGCAGTGATATTCTCCTAGCGGGAGTGGGGAATGAGCAGTTCTTC
CASSDILLAGVGNEQFF
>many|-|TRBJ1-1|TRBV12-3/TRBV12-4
TGTGCCAGCAGTGACCCGGGGGTAGGAGTATCGACTGAAGCTTTCTTT
CASSDPGVGVSTEAFF
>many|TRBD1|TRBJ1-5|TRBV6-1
TGTGCCAGCAGACCCATAACGACAGGGAAGAACCAGCCCCAGCATTTT
CASRPITTGKNQPQHF
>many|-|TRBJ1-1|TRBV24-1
TGTGCCACCAGTGAGGGCGGTACGGGGACCAAGAACACTGAAGCTTTCTTT
CATSEGGTGTKNTEAFF
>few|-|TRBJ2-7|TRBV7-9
TGTGCCAGCAGCTTCTTAACGGGAGAGGGTCCCCGCGAGCAGTACTTC
CASSFLTGEGPREQYF
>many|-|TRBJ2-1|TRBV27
TGTGCCAGCACTCCCGTAGCAGACCACAACCACGCATACAATGAGCAGTTCTTC
CASTPVADHNHAYNEQFF
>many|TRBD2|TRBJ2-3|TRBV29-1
TGCAGCGTAGCTGGACTAGCGGATAGCACAGATACGCAGTATTTT
CSVAGLADSTDTQYF
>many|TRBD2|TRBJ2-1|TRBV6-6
TGTGCCAGCAGTTACCCCTACGCGGGAGTAGCATACAATGAGCAGTTCTTC
CASSYPYAGVAYNEQFF
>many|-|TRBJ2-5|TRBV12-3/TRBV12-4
TGTGCCAGCATTGGGCCGGGTAGGAGGAAGACCCAGTACTTC
CASIGPGRRKTQYF
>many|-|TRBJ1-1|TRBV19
TGTGCCAGTAGTATAGGCCTGGGGAGCACTGAAGCTTTCTTT
CASSIGLGSTEAFF
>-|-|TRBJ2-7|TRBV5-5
TGTGCCAGCAGCGAGGCCCCTGGGCCCTCCTACGAGCAGTACTTC
CASSEAPGPSYEQYF
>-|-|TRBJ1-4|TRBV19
TGTGCCAGTATGCCACGGTCTGACCCGGGGCAAAATGAAAAACTGTTTTTT
CASMPRSDPGQNEKLFF
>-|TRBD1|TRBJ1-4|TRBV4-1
TGCGCCAGCAGCCCTATGGACAGGAATAATGAAAAACTGTTTTTT
CASSPMDRNNEKLFF
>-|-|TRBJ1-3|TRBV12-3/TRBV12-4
TGTGCCAGCAGTTTTCGTGGTTCTGGAAACACCATATATTTT
CASSFRGSGNTIYF
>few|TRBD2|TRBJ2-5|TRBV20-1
TGCAGTGCTAGAGATCCCCTAGCGGGAGTTAGAGAGACCCAGTACTTC
CSARDPLAGVRETQYF
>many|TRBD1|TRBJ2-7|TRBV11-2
TGTGCCAGCAGCTACAGACAGGGTGGATCCTACGAGCAGTACTTC
CASSYRQGGSYEQYF
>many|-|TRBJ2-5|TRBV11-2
TGTGCCAGCAGCTTTTCAATAGGGCAAGAGACCCAGTACTTC
CASSFSIGQETQYF
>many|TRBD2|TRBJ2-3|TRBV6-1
TGTGCCAGCACCGGGGGGTATAGCACAGATACGCAGTATTTT
CASTGGYSTDTQYF
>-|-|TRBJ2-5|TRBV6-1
TGTGCCAGCAGTCGATACGAGCGGCCGAACCGGGAGACCCAGTACTTC
CASSRYERPNRETQYF
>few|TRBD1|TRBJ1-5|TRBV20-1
TGCAGTGCCCCCGGGACAGGGGGCGGGAGGCAGCCCCAGCATTTT
CSAPGTGGGRQPQHF
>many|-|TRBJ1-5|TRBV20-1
TGCAGTGCTAGAGTGTTGGGAGAGAGCAATCAGCCCCAGCATTTT
CSARVLGESNQPQHF
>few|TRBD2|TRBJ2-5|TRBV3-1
TGTGCCAGCTATGGACTAGCGGTAGAGACCCAGTACTTC
CASYGLAVETQYF
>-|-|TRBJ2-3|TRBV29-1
TGCAGCGTTCGTAAGGGTGATACGCAGTGTTTT
CSVRKGDTQCF
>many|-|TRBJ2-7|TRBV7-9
TGTGCCAGCAGCTCCCCGGGAGAGATGACCTACGAGCAGTACTTC
CASSSPGEMTYEQYF
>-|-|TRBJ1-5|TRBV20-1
TGCAGTGCTAGTAGTCACAATCAGCCCCAGCATTTT
CSASSHNQPQHF
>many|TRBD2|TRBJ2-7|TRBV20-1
TGCAGTGCTAGGGGGACTAGCGGGAGAAGCTACGAGCAGTACTTC
CSARGTSGRSYEQYF
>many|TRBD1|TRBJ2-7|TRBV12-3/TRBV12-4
TGTGCCAGCAGTCCCCGATTGGGACAGGGGGACTACGAGCAGTACTTC
CASSPRLGQGDYEQYF
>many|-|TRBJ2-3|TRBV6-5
TGTGCCAGCAGTTACTCGAAGGGAAACTCAGATACGCAGTATTTT
CASSYSKGNSDTQYF
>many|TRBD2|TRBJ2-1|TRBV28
TGTGCCAGCAGTTTATCTAGCGGGAGAACGTACAATGAGCAGTTCTTC
CASSLSSGRTYNEQFF
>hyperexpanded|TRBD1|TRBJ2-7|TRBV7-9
TGTGCCAGCAGCTTACCAGGCGGGACAGGGGATCGCGAGCAGTACTTC
CASSLPGGTGDREQYF
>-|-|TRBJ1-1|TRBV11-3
TGTGCCAGCAGCCAAACCTTGGCCTATGAAGCTTTCTTT
CASSQTLAYEAFF
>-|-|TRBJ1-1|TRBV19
TGTGCCAGTAGTATTTTGGCGGTCAACACTGAAGCTTTCTTT
CASSILAVNTEAFF
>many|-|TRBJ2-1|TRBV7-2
TGTGCCAGCAGCCCTCGGACTTCCTACAATGAGCAGTTCTTC
CASSPRTSYNEQFF
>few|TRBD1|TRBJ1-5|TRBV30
TGTGCCTGGAGCATCGGGACAGCCGAAAATCAGCCCCAGCATTTT
CAWSIGTAENQPQHF
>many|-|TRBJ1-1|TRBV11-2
TGTGCCAGCAGCTTGGGGCCGTACGGCGTAGCTTTCTTT
CASSLGPYGVAFF
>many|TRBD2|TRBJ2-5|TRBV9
TGTGCCAGCAGCAGCACACGGGGCGGGAGGAGTGAGACCCAGTACTTC
CASSSTRGGRSETQYF
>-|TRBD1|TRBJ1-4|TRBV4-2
TGTGCCAGCAGCCATCAAGACAGGGTCCCTAATGAAAAACTGTTTTTT
CASSHQDRVPNEKLFF
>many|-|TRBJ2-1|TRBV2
TGTGCCAGCAGAACCGTGGGTGGGCCGAAAAATGAGCAGTTCTTC
CASRTVGGPKNEQFF